This TCR beta chain was retrieved from a study of T cell responses to AZD1222 COVID-19 vaccine. Notes on the study in general: Following two doses of AZD1222, Spike-specific TCR breadth and depth rose.

About this clone: No antigen is known for it.

Generated by immunoSEQ multiplex PCR, the TCRdb table keeps only in-frame clones and is missing some. The table includes about 94,000 clones, 85% detected once. Doses given second, at about 4 or about 12 weeks, were pooled. The sequences come from peripheral blood, collected 28 days after the second AZD1222 dose. The origin of this receptor is an adult who received the AZD1222 COVID-19 vaccine.

The DNA for the CDR3 is TGTGCCAGCTCAGCCCTGAACACTGAAGCTTTCTTT. Amino acid sequence: CASSALNTEAFF. This chain uses TRBV18 with TRBJ1-1; unclear D gene. V lost 5 bases, J lost 0 bases, and 4 bases lay in between. The CDR3 is made up of 12 amino acids. CDR1 is KGHSH and CDR2 is LQKENI in the germline V gene.